Listed here is a single TCR beta chain. What it recognizes is unknown. The CDR3 is 14 residues long. The germline CDR1 and CDR2 sequences are SGHRS and YFSETQ. V was trimmed by 7 bases and J by 4 bases, leaving 16 bases between them. The data were taken from a study of T cells in localized non-small cell lung cancer. Some clones are missing from TCRdb's copy, which holds only in-frame ones; the method was immunoSEQ multiplex PCR. Of around 20,000 clones in the sample, more than 75% were seen once. General observations from the study: In the blood, greater T cell density corresponded to longer overall survival. Adjacent lung held a median about 57 of the top 100 tumor clones.

Sequences were derived from PBMCs, sampled before any cancer treatment. This clonotype was sampled from a woman aged 40-70 years with stage II squamous cell lung carcinoma. The chain carries TRBV5-1 and TRBJ2-3, with D possibly TRBD2 on 6 matching bases. CDR3 nucleotides: TGCGCCAGCTCCCCTCTGGGGGACTCAGATACGCAGTATTTT. It translates to CASSPLGDSDTQYF. The variable domain in full, with the rest retrieved from reference TRBV5-1 and TRBJ2-3, is KAGVTQTPRYLIKTRGQQVTLSCSPISGHRSVSWYQQTPGQGLQFLFEYFSETQRNKGNFPGRFSGRQFSNSRSEMNVSTLELGDSALYLCASSPLGDSDTQYFGPGTRLTVL.